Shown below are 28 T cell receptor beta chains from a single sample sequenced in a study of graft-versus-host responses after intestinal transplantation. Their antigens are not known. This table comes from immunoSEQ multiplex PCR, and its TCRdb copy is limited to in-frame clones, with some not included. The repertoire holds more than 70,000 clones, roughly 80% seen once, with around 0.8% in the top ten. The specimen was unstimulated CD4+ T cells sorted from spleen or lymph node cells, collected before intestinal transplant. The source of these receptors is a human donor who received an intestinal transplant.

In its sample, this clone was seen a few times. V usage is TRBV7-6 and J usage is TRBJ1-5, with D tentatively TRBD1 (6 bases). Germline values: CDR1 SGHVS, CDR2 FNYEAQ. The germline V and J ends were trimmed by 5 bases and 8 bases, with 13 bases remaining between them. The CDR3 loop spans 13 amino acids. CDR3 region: CASSSRAGEPQHF. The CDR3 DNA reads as TGTGCCAGCAGCAGCCGGGCAGGGGAGCCCCAGCATTTT.

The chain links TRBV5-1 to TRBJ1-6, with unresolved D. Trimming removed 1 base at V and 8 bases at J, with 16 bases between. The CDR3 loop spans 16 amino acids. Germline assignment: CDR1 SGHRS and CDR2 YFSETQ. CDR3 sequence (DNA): TGCGCCAGCAGCTTGTTAACCGTGTCAGTCGATTCACCCCTCCACTTT. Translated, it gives CASSLLTVSVDSPLHF.

This CDR3 reads CASSGQGAPNEKLFF. CDR3 sequence (DNA): TGTGCCAGCAGCGGACAGGGGGCGCCTAATGAAAAACTGTTTTTT. J is TRBJ1-4 and V is TRBV2; 11 bases agree with TRBD1. The CDR3 is made up of 15 amino acids. Germline CDR1 SNHLY, CDR2 FYNNEI. Losses at the gene ends were 6 bases for V and 3 bases for J; bases not matched to a gene: 3.

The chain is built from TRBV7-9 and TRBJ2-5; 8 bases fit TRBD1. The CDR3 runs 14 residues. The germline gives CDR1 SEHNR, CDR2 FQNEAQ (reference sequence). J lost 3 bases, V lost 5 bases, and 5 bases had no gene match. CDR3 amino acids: CASSLRTGKETQYF. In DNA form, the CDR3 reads TGTGCCAGCAGCCTAAGGACAGGGAAAGAGACCCAGTACTTC.

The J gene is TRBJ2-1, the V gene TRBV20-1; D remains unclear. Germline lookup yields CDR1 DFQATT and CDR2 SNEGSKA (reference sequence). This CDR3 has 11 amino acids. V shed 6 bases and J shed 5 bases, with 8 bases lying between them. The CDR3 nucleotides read TGCAGTGCCCACCGGGACAATGAGCAGTTCTTC. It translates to CSAHRDNEQFF.

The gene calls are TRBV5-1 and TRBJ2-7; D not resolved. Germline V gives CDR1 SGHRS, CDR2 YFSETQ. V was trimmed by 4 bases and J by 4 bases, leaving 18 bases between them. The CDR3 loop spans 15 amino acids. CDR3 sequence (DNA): TGCGCCAGCAGCGGATTGGGTCCGGAGCTATACGAGCAGTACTTC. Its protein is CASSGLGPELYEQYF.

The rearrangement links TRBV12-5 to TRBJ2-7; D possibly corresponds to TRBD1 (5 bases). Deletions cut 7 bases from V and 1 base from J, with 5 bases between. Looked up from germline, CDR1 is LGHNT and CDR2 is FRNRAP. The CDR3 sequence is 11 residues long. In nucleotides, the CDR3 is TGTGCTAGTGAGGGGTCCTACGAGCAGTACTTC. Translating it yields CASEGSYEQYF.

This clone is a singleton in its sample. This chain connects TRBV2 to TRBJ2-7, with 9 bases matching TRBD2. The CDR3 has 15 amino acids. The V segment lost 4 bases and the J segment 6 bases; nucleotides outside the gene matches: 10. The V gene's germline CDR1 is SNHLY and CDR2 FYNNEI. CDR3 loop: CASSGNAGGPFEQYF. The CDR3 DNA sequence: TGTGCCAGCAGTGGTAATGCGGGAGGGCCTTTCGAGCAGTACTTC.

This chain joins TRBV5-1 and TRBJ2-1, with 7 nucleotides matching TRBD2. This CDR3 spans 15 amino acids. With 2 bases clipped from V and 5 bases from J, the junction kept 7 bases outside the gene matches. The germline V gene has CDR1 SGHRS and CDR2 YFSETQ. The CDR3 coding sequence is TGCGCCAGCAGCTTAATTCCTAGCGGTAACAATGAGCAGTTCTTC. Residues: CASSLIPSGNNEQFF.

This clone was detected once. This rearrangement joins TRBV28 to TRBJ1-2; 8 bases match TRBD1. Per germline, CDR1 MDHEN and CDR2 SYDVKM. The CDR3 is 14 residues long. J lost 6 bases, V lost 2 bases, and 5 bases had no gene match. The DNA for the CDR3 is TGTGCCAGCAGTTTAGCCGGGACAGGCGATGGCTACACCTTC. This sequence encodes CASSLAGTGDGYTF.

In DNA, the CDR3 is TGTGCCAGCAGTCTAAGGACAGGGGTGAATCAGCCCCAGCATTTT. The encoded protein is CASSLRTGVNQPQHF. The rearrangement links TRBV27 to TRBJ1-5; 9 nucleotides match TRBD1. The CDR3 runs 15 residues. V lost 5 bases to trimming and J lost 4 bases; unmatched junction nucleotides: 6. Germline CDR1 MNHEY, CDR2 SMNVEV (reference sequence).

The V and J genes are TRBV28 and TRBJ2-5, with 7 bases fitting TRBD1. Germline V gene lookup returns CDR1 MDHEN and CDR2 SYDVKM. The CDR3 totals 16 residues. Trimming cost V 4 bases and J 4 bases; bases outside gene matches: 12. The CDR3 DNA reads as TGTGCCAGCAGTTCCCATCCTCGACAGGGTCGAGAGACCCAGTACTTC. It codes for CASSSHPRQGRETQYF.

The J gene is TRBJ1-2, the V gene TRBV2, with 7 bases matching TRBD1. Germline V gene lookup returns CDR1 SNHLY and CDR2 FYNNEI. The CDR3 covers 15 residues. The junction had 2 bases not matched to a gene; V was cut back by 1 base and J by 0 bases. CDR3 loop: CASSEGQGANYGYTF. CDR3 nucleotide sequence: TGTGCCAGCAGTGAAGGACAGGGAGCTAACTATGGCTACACCTTC.

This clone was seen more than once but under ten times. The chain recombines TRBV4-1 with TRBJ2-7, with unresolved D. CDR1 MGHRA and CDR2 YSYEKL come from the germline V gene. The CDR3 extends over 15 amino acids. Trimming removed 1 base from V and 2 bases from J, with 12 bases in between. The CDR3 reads CASSQAQVAPYEQYF. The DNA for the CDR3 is TGCGCCAGCAGCCAAGCCCAGGTTGCGCCCTACGAGCAGTACTTC.

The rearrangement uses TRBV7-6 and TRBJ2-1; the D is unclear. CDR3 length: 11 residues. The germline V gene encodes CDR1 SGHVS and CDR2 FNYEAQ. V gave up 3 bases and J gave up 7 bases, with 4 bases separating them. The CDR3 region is CASSLTNEQFF. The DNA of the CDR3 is TGTGCCAGCAGCTTGACTAATGAGCAGTTCTTC.

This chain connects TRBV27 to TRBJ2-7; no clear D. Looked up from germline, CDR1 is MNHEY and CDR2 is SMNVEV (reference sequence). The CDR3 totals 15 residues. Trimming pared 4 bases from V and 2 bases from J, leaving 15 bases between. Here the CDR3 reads CASSSLTLPPYEQYF. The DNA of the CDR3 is TGTGCCAGCAGTTCACTCACCCTGCCCCCCTACGAGCAGTACTTC.

The CDR3 DNA sequence: TGTGCCATCGGCGTCGCGGGAGTGAGTGTCGGGGAGCTGTTTTTT. It is translated as CAIGVAGVSVGELFF. The chain couples TRBV10-3 to TRBJ2-2; 7 nucleotides agree with TRBD2. CDR3 length: 15 amino acids. With 8 bases clipped from V and 7 bases from J, the junction kept 13 bases outside the gene matches. The germline gives CDR1 ENHRY, CDR2 SYGVKD.

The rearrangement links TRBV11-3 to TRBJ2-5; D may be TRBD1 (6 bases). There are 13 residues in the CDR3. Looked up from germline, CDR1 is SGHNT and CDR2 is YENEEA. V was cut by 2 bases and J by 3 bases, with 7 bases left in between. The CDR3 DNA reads TGTGCCAGCAGCTTAACAGGGAAAGAGACCCAGTACTTC. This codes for CASSLTGKETQYF.

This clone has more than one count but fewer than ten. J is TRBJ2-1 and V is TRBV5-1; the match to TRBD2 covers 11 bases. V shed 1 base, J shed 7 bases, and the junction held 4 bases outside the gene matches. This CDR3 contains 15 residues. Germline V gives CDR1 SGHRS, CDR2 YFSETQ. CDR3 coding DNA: TGCGCCAGCAGCTTGCCTAGCGGGGGGTTAAATGAGCAGTTCTTC. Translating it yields CASSLPSGGLNEQFF.

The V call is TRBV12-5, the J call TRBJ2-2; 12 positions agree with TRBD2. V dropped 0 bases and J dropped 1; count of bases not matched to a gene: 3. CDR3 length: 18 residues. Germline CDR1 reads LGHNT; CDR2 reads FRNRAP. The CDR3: CASGLVTGLAGNTGELFF. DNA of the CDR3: TGTGCTAGTGGTTTGGTAACGGGACTAGCGGGGAACACCGGGGAGCTGTTTTTT. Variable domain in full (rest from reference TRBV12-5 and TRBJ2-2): DARVTQTPRHKVTEMGQEVTMRCQPILGHNTVFWYRQTMMQGLELLAYFRNRAPLDDSGMPKDRFSAEMPDATLATLKIQPSEPRDSAVYFCASGLVTGLAGNTGELFFGEGSRLTVL.

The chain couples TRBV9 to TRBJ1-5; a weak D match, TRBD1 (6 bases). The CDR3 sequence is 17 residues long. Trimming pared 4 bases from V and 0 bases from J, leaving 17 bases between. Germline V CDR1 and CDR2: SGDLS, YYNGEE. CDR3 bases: TGTGCCAGCAGCCCCTCAAAAACAGGGAATAGCAATCAGCCCCAGCATTTT. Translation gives CASSPSKTGNSNQPQHF.

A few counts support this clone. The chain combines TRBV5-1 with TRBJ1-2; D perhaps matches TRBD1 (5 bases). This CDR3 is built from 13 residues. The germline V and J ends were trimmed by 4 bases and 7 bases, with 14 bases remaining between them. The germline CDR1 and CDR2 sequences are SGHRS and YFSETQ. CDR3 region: CASSTQTASGYTF. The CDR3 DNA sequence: TGCGCCAGCAGCACCCAGACAGCTTCTGGCTACACCTTC.

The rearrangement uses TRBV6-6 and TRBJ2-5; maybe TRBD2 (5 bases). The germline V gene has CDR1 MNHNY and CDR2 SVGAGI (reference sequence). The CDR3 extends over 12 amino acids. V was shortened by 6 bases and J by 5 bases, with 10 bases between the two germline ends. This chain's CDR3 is CASREPGETQYF. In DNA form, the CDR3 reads TGTGCCAGCAGGGAACCGGGGGAGACCCAGTACTTC.

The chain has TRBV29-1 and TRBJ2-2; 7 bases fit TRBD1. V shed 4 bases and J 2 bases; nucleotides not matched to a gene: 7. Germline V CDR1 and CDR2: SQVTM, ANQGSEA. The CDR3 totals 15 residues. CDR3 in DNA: TGCAGCGTTGCCCCCCGGGACAGTAACACCGGGGAGCTGTTTTTT. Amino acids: CSVAPRDSNTGELFF.

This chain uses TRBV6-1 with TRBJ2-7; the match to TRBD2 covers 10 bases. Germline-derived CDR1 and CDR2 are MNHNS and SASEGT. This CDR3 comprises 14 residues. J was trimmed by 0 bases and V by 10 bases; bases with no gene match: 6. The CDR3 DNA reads TGTGCCACCAAACTAGCGGGGAGCTCCTACGAGCAGTACTTC. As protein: CATKLAGSSYEQYF.

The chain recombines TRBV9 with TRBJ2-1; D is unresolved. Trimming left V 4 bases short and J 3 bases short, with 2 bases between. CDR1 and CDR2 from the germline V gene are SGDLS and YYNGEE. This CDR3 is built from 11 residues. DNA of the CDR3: TGTGCCAGCAGCCTCTACAATGAGCAGTTCTTC. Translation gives CASSLYNEQFF.

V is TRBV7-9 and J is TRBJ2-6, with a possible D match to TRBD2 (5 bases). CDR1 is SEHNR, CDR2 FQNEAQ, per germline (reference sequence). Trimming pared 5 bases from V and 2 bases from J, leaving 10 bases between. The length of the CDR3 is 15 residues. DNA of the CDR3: TGTGCCAGCAGCGCCGGGGTTCCTGGGGCCAACGTCCTGACTTTC. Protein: CASSAGVPGANVLTF.

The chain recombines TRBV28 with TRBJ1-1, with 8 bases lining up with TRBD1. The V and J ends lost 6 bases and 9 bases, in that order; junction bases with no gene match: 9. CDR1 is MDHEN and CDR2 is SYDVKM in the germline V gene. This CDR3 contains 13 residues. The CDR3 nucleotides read TGTGCCAGCAGATTGTTCGGACAGGGACAAGCTTTCTTT. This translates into CASRLFGQGQAFF.